This T cell receptor (beta chain) was sequenced in a study of T cells in Graves' hyperthyroidism and ophthalmopathy. On this clonotype itself: Its cognate antigen is unknown.

Uncontrolled infection, other autoimmune disease, pregnancy or lactation led to exclusion. Using RNA transcripts as the source, TCR beta CDR3 regions were amplified. The HTBI set primed first-round TCR CDR3 RT-PCR. TCRdb re-analysed the multiplex PCR reads in MiXCR, keeping a single row per CDR3 protein. The top ten hold around 50% of the sample, which has 200,000 to 250,000 distinct CDR3 sequences, approximately 17% seen once. Study observations and caveats: Ophthalmopathy got predicted by the model a median roughly six months before its onset.

The CDR3 is made up of 16 amino acids. From germline, CDR1 is MGHRA and CDR2 YSYEKL. With 0 bases clipped from V and 4 bases from J, the junction kept 8 bases outside the gene matches. The clonotype comes from a man aged 45-65 years with Graves' hyperthyroidism. Input material: blood. This chain links TRBV4-1 with TRBJ2-7; 8 nucleotides match TRBD1. CDR3 amino acids: CASSQDHGQGLYEQYF. The CDR3 DNA sequence: TGCGCCAGCAGCCAAGATCACGGACAGGGTTTATACGAGCAGTACTTC.